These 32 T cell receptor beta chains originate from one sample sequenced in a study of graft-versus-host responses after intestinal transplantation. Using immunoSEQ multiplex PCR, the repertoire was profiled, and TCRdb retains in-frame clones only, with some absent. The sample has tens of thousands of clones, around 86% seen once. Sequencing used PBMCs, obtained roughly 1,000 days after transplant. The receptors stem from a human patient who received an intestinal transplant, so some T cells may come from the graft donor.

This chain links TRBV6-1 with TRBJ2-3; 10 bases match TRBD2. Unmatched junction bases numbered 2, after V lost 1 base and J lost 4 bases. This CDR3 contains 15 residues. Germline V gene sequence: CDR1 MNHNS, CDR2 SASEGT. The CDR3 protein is CASSEVSGGADTQYF. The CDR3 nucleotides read TGTGCCAGCAGTGAAGTCAGCGGGGGGGCAGATACGCAGTATTTT.

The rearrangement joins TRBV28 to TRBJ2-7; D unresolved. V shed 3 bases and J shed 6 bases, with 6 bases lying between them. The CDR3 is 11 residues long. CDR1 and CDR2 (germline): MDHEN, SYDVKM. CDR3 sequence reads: CASSFDREQYF. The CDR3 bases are TGTGCCAGCAGTTTCGATCGCGAGCAGTACTTC.

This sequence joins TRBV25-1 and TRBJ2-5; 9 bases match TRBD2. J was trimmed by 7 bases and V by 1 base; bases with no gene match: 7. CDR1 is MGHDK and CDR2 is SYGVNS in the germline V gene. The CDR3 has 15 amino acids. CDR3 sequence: CASSEWGGRDSTQYF. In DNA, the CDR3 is TGTGCCAGCAGTGAATGGGGCGGGAGGGATTCGACCCAGTACTTC.

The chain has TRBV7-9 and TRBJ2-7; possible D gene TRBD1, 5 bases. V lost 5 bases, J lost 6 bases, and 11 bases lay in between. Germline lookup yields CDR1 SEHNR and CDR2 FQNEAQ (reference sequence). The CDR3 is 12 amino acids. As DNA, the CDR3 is TGTGCCAGCAGCCTAGACAGTCCCGAGCAGTACTTC. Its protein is CASSLDSPEQYF.

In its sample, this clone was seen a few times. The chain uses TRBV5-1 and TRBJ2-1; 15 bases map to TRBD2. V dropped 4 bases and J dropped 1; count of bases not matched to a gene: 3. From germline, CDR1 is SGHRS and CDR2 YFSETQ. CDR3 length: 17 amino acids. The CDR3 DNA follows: TGCGCCAGCAGCCAGGGGACTAGCGGGAGGTCCTACAATGAGCAGTTCTTC. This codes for CASSQGTSGRSYNEQFF.

The CDR3 bases are TGTGCCAGCAGTGACTTTGGCGGGGGGGCCTTTAATGAGCAGTTCTTC. The encoded protein is CASSDFGGGAFNEQFF. V usage is TRBV6-4 and J usage is TRBJ2-1; 9 nucleotides line up with TRBD2. Germline V lookup: CDR1 MRHNA, CDR2 SNTAGT. V shed 1 base and J 7 bases; nucleotides not matched to a gene: 8. This CDR3 is 16 amino acids long.

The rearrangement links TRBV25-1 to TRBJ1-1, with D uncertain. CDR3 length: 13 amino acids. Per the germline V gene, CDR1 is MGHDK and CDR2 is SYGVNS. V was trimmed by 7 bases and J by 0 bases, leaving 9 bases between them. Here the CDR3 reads CASTKHLNTEAFF. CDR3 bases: TGTGCCAGCACCAAGCACCTGAACACTGAAGCTTTCTTT.

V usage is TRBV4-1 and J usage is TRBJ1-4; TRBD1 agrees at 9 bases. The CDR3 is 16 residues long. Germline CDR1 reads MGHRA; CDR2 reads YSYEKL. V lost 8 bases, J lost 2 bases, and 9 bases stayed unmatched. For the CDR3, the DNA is TGCGCCAGCGGAGGAGGGACAGGGAGGACTAATGAAAAACTGTTTTTT. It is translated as CASGGGTGRTNEKLFF.

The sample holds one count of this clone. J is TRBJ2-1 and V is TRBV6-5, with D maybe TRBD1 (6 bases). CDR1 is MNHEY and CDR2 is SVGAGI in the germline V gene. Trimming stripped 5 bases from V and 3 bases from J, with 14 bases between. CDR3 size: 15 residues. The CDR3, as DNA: TGTGCCAGCAGTCAGACCGGGACAAACTACAATGAGCAGTTCTTC. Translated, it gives CASSQTGTNYNEQFF.

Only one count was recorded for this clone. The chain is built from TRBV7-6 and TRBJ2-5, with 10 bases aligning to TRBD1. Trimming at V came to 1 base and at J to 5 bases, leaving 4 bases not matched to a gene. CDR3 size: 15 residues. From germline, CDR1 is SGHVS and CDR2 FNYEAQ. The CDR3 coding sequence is TGTGCCAGCAGCTTAGGGACAGGGGGGGAGGAGACCCAGTACTTC. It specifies CASSLGTGGEETQYF.

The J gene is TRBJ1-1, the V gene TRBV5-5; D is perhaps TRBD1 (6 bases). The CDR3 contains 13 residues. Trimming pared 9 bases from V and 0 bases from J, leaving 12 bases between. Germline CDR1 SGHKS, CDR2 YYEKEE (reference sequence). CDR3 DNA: TGTGCCACATACAGGGAGGTGAACACTGAAGCTTTCTTT. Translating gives CATYREVNTEAFF.

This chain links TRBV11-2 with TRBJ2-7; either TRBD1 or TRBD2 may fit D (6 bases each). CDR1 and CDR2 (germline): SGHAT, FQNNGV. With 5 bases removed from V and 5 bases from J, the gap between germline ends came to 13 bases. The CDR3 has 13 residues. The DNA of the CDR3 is TGTGCCAGCAGCCACAGGGAGGATGACGAGCAGTACTTC. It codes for CASSHREDDEQYF.

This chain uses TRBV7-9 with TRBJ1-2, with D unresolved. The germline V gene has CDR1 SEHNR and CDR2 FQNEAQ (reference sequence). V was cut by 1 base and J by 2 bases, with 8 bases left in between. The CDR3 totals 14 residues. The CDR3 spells CASSLGLGNYGYTF. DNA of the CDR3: TGTGCCAGCAGCTTAGGGCTGGGCAACTATGGCTACACCTTC.

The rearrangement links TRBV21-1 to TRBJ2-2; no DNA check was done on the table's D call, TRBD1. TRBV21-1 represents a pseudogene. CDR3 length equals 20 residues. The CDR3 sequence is CASSTGPGLSGQMNTGELFF. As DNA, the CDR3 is TGTGCCAGCAGCACTGGCCCAGGGTTATCGGGACAGATGAACACCGGGGAGCTGTTTTTT.

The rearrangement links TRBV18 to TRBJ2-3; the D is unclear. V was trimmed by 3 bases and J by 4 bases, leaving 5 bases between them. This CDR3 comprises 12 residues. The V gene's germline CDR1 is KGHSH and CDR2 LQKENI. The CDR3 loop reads CASSPLPDTQYF. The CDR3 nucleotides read TGTGCCAGCTCACCCCTCCCAGATACGCAGTATTTT.

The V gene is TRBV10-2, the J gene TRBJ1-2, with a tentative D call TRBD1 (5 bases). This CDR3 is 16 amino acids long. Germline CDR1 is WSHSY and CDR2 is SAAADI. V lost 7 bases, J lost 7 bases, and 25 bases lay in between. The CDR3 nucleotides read TGCGCCAGCACCTCATGGATCTCGGGGGAAGAAGTTGGCTACACCTTC. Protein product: CASTSWISGEEVGYTF.

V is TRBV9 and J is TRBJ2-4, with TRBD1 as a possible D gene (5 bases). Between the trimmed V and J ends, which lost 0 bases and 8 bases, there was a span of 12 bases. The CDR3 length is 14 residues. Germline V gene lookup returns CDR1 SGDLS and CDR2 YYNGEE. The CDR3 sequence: CASSVGPARDIQYF. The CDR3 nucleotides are TGTGCCAGCAGCGTAGGTCCGGCCAGGGACATTCAGTACTTC.

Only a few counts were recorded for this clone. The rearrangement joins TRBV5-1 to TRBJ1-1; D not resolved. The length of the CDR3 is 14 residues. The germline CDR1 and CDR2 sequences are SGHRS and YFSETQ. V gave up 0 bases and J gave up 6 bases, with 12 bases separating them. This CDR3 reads CASSLEIPRAEAFF. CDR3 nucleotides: TGCGCCAGCAGCTTGGAAATTCCGAGGGCTGAAGCTTTCTTT.

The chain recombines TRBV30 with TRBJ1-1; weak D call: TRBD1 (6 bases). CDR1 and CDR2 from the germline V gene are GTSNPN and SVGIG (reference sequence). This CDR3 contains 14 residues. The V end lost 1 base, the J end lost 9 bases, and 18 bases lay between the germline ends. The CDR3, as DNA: TGTGCCTGGAGTGCATCGGGGGCGGGATCCCAAGCTTTCTTT. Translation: CAWSASGAGSQAFF.

CDR3 coding DNA: TGTGCCACCAGCAGAGGATCGTTGGTGAACACTGAAGCTTTCTTT. Translated, it gives CATSRGSLVNTEAFF. The rearrangement joins TRBV15 to TRBJ1-1, with D unclear. Germline values: CDR1 LNHNV, CDR2 YYDKDF (reference sequence). The CDR3 totals 15 residues. V lost 1 base and J lost 0, with 9 bases in between. The whole variable domain, remainder taken from reference TRBV15 and TRBJ1-1, is DAMVIQNPRYQVTQFGKPVTLSCSQTLNHNVMYWYQQKSSQAPKLLFHYYDKDFNNEADTPDNFQSRRPNTSFCFLDIRSPGLGDTAMYLCATSRGSLVNTEAFFGQGTRLTVV.

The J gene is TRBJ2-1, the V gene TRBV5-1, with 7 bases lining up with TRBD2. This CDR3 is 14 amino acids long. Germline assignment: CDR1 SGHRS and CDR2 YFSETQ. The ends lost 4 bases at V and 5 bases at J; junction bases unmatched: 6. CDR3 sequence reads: CASSPGLIDNEQFF. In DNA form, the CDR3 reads TGCGCCAGCAGCCCGGGACTAATCGACAATGAGCAGTTCTTC.

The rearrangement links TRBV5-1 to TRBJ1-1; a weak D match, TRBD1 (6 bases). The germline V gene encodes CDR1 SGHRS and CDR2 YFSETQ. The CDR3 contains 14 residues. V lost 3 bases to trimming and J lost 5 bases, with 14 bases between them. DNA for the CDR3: TGCGCCAGCAGCTCTCAGACAGGAGGTACTGAAGCTTTCTTT. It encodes CASSSQTGGTEAFF.

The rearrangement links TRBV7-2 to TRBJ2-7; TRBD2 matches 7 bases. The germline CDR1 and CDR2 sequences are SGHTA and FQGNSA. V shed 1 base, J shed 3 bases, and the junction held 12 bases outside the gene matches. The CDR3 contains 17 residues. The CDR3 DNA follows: TGTGCCAGCAGCTTAGTTCTAGCGGAGCCAACCCTCTACGAGCAGTACTTC. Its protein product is CASSLVLAEPTLYEQYF.

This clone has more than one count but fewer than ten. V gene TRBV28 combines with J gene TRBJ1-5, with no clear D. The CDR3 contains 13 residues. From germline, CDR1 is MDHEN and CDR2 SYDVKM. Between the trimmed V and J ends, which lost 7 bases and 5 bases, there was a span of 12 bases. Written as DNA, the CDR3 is TGTGCCAGCACCTCGGATGGGGATCAGCCCCAGCATTTT. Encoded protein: CASTSDGDQPQHF.

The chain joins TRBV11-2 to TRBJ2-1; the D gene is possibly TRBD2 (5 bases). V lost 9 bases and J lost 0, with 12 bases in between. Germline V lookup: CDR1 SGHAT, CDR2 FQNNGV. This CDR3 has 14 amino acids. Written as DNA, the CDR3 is TGTGCCAGTGAGGAGGAGCGCTCCTACAATGAGCAGTTCTTC. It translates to CASEEERSYNEQFF.

The CDR3 DNA follows: TGCGCCAGCACCACCTCAGGGGGTTGCAATGAGCAGTTCTTC. This codes for CASTTSGGCNEQFF. The J gene is TRBJ2-1, the V gene TRBV23-1; TRBD1 matches 7 bases. TRBV23-1 is an ORF, and what it does is uncertain. V gave up 7 bases and J gave up 6 bases; unmatched junction bases: 9. The CDR3 loop spans 14 amino acids.

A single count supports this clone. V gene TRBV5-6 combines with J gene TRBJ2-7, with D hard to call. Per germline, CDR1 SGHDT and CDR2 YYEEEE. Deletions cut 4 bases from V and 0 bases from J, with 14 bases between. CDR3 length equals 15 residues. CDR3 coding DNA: TGTGCCAGCAGCCCCGACTTCCGAAGCTCCTACGAGCAGTACTTC. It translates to CASSPDFRSSYEQYF.

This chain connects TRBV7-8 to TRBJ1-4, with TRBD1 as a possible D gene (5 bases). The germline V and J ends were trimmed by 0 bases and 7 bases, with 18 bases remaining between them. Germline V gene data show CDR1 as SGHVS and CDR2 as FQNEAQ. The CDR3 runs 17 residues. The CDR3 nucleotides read TGTGCCAGCAGCTTAGCGTTGGGGGTTGGGGGGGGTGAAAAACTGTTTTTT. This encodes CASSLALGVGGGEKLFF.

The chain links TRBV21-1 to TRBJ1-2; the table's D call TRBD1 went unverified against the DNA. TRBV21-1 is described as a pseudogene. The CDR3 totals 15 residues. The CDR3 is CASSNPGQGYYGYTF. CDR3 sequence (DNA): TGTGCCAGCAGCAACCCCGGACAGGGTTACTATGGCTACACCTTC.

In nucleotides, the CDR3 is TGTGCCAGTACCCCCGGCGACAGGGTTACTGAAGCTTTCTTT. Translation gives CASTPGDRVTEAFF. The chain carries TRBV19 and TRBJ1-1, with 7 bases identical to TRBD1. Germline assignment: CDR1 LNHDA and CDR2 SQIVND (reference sequence). V trimming: 7 bases; J trimming: 5 bases; junction bases outside the gene matches: 10. The CDR3 totals 14 residues.

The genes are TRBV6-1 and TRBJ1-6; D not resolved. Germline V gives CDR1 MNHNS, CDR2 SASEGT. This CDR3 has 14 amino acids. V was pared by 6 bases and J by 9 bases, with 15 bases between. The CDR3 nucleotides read TGTGCCAGCAGGGGCCCCTCGCTCGGTTCACCCCTCCACTTT. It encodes CASRGPSLGSPLHF.

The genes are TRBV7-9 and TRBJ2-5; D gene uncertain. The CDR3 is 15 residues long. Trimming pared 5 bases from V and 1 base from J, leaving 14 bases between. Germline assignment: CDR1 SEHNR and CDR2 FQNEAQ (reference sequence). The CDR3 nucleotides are TGTGCCAGCAGCCCCCGTGCCCACTCCCAAGAGACCCAGTACTTC. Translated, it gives CASSPRAHSQETQYF.